The present T cell receptor beta chain was sequenced within a study of blood T cell repertoires in COVID-19. The CDR3 spans 15 residues. V dropped 0 bases and J dropped 1; count of bases not matched to a gene: 3. The V gene's germline CDR1 is SQVTM and CDR2 ANQGSEA. How the authors handled the data: Cell counts per sample came from amplifying reference gene primers. The table came from immunoSEQ multiplex PCR; TCRdb's copy has only in-frame clones and leaves some out. The V and J calls and clone size were taken over from that table, and D and trimming were inferred from the DNA. Of some 160,000 clones listed, about 80% were seen once; the top ten hold more than 3%. Symptom resolution, clearance, or two negative PCRs marked the recovered donors of Cohort 3.

The receptor was isolated from a woman in her sixties or seventies who had recovered from COVID-19. This chain connects TRBV29-1 to TRBJ2-7, with TRBD1 identical over 10 bases. The specimen sequenced was PBMCs or T cells enriched from blood (not recorded which). The DNA for the CDR3 is TGCAGCGTTGAAGATGGGGACAGGGGATCCTACGAGCAGTACTTC. Protein product: CSVEDGDRGSYEQYF.